One and the same sample provided the 25 T cell receptor beta chains below, sequenced in a study of regulatory T cells in long-lasting Graves disease (TCRdb year 2021). Taken with the paper, the label for time point translates to: newly diagnosed GD, antithyroid drugs for less than 3 months. For both TCR sequencing and RNA sequencing, RNA was extracted from PBMCs in TRIzol. Receptors were amplified or captured by multiplex PCR. Sequencing took place on an Illumina HiSeq 4000. CDR3 regions were amplified by Arm-PCR with iRepertoire HTBI primers to construct TCR beta libraries. The public reads were reprocessed in TCRdb via fastp at Q25 and MiXCR, keeping in-frame beta chains. Each record represents a unique CDR3 protein, reported with the most common genes and DNA among its rows. Within this sample are about 440,000 distinct CDR3 sequences, with 15% of them counted one time only. Of the sample, over 15% is held by the ten largest clones.

This sample was also put to use in a study of T cells in Graves' hyperthyroidism and ophthalmopathy.

The specimen comprised peripheral blood mononuclear cells (PBMCs), sampled at new diagnosis, from a patient treated with antithyroid drugs. The receptors were gathered from a woman aged 25 to 45 with Graves disease. Donor details come from another sample of the same person, matched by shared clones.

This clonotype came up many times. The CDR3 is CAISEGQGGTEAFF. CDR3 in DNA: TGTGCCATCAGTGAGGGACAGGGGGGGACTGAAGCTTTCTTT. The J gene is TRBJ1-1, the V gene TRBV10-3; 10 nucleotides match TRBD1. The CDR3 length is 14 residues. Germline CDR1 and CDR2: ENHRY and SYGVKD. Germline trimming cut 2 bases from V and 5 bases from J; bases unmatched to any gene: 2.

This clonotype was observed many times. The chain joins TRBV7-3 to TRBJ2-5, with D possibly TRBD1 on 5 matching bases. Trimming took 6 bases from V and 5 from J, leaving 13 bases between them. The V gene's germline CDR1 is SGHTA and CDR2 FQGTGA. The CDR3 is 13 amino acids. In DNA form, the CDR3 reads TGTGCCAGCAGACATCAACCAGGGGAGACCCAGTACTTC. Protein sequence: CASRHQPGETQYF. Full variable domain (missing parts from reference TRBV7-3 and TRBJ2-5): GAGVSQTPSNKVTEKGKYVELRCDPISGHTALYWYRQSLGQGPEFLIYFQGTGAADDSGLPNDRFFAVRPEGSVSTLKIQRTERGDSAVYLCASRHQPGETQYFGPGTRLLVL.

A few counts support this clonotype. The chain joins TRBV4-1 to TRBJ1-1, with unresolved D. The CDR3 is made up of 16 amino acids. V was clipped by 0 bases and J by 1 base, with 12 bases between them. The germline gives CDR1 MGHRA, CDR2 YSYEKL. CDR3 sequence reads: CASSQEARTRNTEAFF. DNA of the CDR3: TGCGCCAGCAGCCAAGAAGCTAGGACGAGGAACACTGAAGCTTTCTTT.

This clonotype was observed a single time. The chain carries TRBV10-3 and TRBJ2-7; 11 bases fit TRBD2. The CDR3 has 11 residues. Trimming took 10 bases from V and 5 from J; bases not matched to a gene: 1. CDR1 and CDR2 from the germline V gene are ENHRY and SYGVKD. CDR3 bases: TGTGCCACGACTAGCGGGAACGAGCAGTACTTC. Protein: CATTSGNEQYF.

This clonotype was found many times. This chain links TRBV29-1 with TRBJ2-7; 10 bases are shared with TRBD1. Losses at the gene ends were 3 bases for V and 4 bases for J; bases not matched to a gene: 3. The V gene's germline CDR1 is SQVTM and CDR2 ANQGSEA. The CDR3 is made up of 13 amino acids. For the CDR3, the DNA is TGCAGCGTTGATGGGACAGGGGCGTACGAGCAGTACTTC. The encoded protein is CSVDGTGAYEQYF.

This chain links TRBV6-2 or TRBV6-3 with TRBJ1-1; tentative D call: TRBD1 (6 bases). The CDR3 runs to 14 residues. V was shortened by 6 bases and J by 1 base, with 12 bases between the two germline ends. Germline V gene data show CDR1 as MNHEY and CDR2 as SVGEGT. CDR3 amino acids: CASRGDKRNTEAFF. CDR3 DNA: TGTGCCAGCAGAGGGGACAAAAGGAACACTGAAGCTTTCTTT.

This clonotype was recorded a few times. This sequence joins TRBV3-1 and TRBJ2-7; D ambiguous. The CDR3 runs 14 residues. Germline V gene data show CDR1 as LGHDT and CDR2 as YNNKEL (reference sequence). Trimming shortened V by 0 bases and J by 0 bases, and 6 bases separated the two germline ends. CDR3 in amino acids: CASSQDRSSYEQYF. The CDR3 DNA reads TGTGCCAGCAGCCAAGACAGATCCTCCTACGAGCAGTACTTC.

The sample holds many counts of this clonotype. The chain has TRBV2 and TRBJ1-4, with unresolved D. This CDR3 spans 14 amino acids. Per germline, CDR1 SNHLY and CDR2 FYNNEI. The V and J ends lost 4 bases and 6 bases respectively, with 12 bases between them. The CDR3 here is CASSVDHGDEKLFF. CDR3 DNA: TGTGCCAGCAGTGTTGACCATGGGGATGAAAAACTGTTTTTT.

This clonotype was counted ten times or more. The V and J genes are TRBV27 and TRBJ2-1, with 13 bases lining up with TRBD2. After removal of 8 bases from V and 7 bases from J, the junction contained 14 bases not matched to a gene. Germline V gives CDR1 MNHEY, CDR2 SMNVEV (reference sequence). The CDR3 has 17 amino acids. This CDR3 is CASGPSGLAGSLNEQFF. For the CDR3, the DNA is TGTGCCAGCGGACCTTCGGGACTAGCGGGATCCTTGAATGAGCAGTTCTTC.

The V call is TRBV19, the J call TRBJ1-4; D call uncertain. This CDR3 comprises 14 residues. Germline lookup yields CDR1 LNHDA and CDR2 SQIVND (reference sequence). Trimming took off 3 bases at V and 0 bases at J, with 5 bases between the two ends. CDR3 in DNA: TGTGCCAGTAGTATCCTTACAACTAATGAAAAACTGTTTTTT. Translated: CASSILTTNEKLFF.

This clonotype was counted only a few times. The chain is built from TRBV19 and TRBJ2-7; no reliable D call. The V end was cut by 5 bases, the J end by 1 base, with 21 bases between. Germline V lookup: CDR1 LNHDA, CDR2 SQIVND (reference sequence). CDR3 length: 17 residues. DNA of the CDR3: TGTGCCAGTAGTGCCGTACCCCCGGGTCTCGTATCCTACGAGCAGTACTTC. Translation gives CASSAVPPGLVSYEQYF.

This clonotype was recorded a few times. V and J are TRBV29-1 and TRBJ2-1; D is ambiguous. Trimming left V 5 bases short and J 10 bases short, with 12 bases between. The CDR3 covers 11 residues. In germline, CDR1 is SQVTM, CDR2 ANQGSEA. CDR3 coding DNA: TGCAGCGTTCGATCAATAGGGGAGCAGTTCTTC. Encoded protein: CSVRSIGEQFF.

This clonotype was picked up a small number of times. The chain combines TRBV5-1 with TRBJ1-1, with no clear D. With 5 bases removed from V and 7 bases from J, the gap between germline ends came to 18 bases. The germline V gene has CDR1 SGHRS and CDR2 YFSETQ. CDR3 size: 14 residues. The CDR3 reads CASSFGNGNNEAFF. The DNA of the CDR3 is TGCGCCAGCAGTTTTGGTAACGGGAATAATGAAGCTTTCTTT.

This clonotype was seen a few times. This chain joins TRBV19 and TRBJ1-1; D may be TRBD1 (5 bases). The V end lost 4 bases, the J end lost 1 base, and 13 bases lay between the germline ends. The V gene's germline CDR1 is LNHDA and CDR2 SQIVND (reference sequence). The CDR3 has 15 amino acids. The CDR3 region has the DNA TGTGCCAGTAGTAGCCAGGGTAGGTCGAACACTGAAGCTTTCTTT. Protein product: CASSSQGRSNTEAFF.

The V and J genes are TRBV20-1 and TRBJ2-5, with D maybe TRBD2 (6 bases). There are 17 residues in the CDR3. The germline V and J ends were trimmed by 1 base and 3 bases, with 21 bases remaining between them. Germline V gene sequence: CDR1 DFQATT, CDR2 SNEGSKA (reference sequence). CDR3 sequence reads: CSARVGRGGRGEETQYF. In DNA form, the CDR3 reads TGCAGTGCTAGAGTGGGGCGGGGTGGCCGTGGGGAAGAGACCCAGTACTTC.

This clonotype was counted many times. The rearrangement links TRBV20-1 to TRBJ2-3; TRBD2 matches at 8 bases. Trimming at V came to 6 bases and at J to 7 bases, leaving 15 bases not matched to a gene. Germline CDR1 is DFQATT and CDR2 is SNEGSKA (reference sequence). CDR3 size: 15 residues. The CDR3 here is CSADSWREELYTQYF. The CDR3 DNA sequence: TGCAGTGCCGACTCTTGGCGGGAGGAATTATATACGCAGTATTTT.

V and J are TRBV5-5 and TRBJ2-1; 9 bases are shared with TRBD2. Germline CDR1 reads SGHKS; CDR2 reads YYEKEE (reference sequence). The V gene end was trimmed by 2 bases and the J gene end by 5 bases; junction bases not matched to a gene: 8. This CDR3 contains 16 residues. The CDR3 region has the DNA TGTGCCAGCAGCTTAGGGCTAGCGGGAAGAAACAATGAGCAGTTCTTC. Translation: CASSLGLAGRNNEQFF. Full variable domain (remainder filled in from reference TRBV5-5 and TRBJ2-1): DAGVTQSPTHLIKTRGQQVTLRCSPISGHKSVSWYQQVLGQGPQFIFQYYEKEERGRGNFPDRFSARQFPNYSSELNVNALLLGDSALYLCASSLGLAGRNNEQFFGPGTRLTVL.

This clonotype was seen only a few times. The chain combines TRBV5-4 with TRBJ2-2; a weak D match, TRBD2 (5 bases). The V and J ends lost 4 bases and 6 bases respectively, with 22 bases between them. Germline values: CDR1 SGHNT, CDR2 YYREEE (reference sequence). This CDR3 is built from 17 residues. The DNA for the CDR3 is TGTGCCAGCAGCGACTTGCTAGCAAAGAGTCTCTCCGGGGAGCTGTTTTTT. This gives the protein CASSDLLAKSLSGELFF.

This chain connects TRBV12-3 or TRBV12-4 to TRBJ2-1; 9 nucleotides agree with TRBD1. The junction had 7 bases not matched to a gene; V was cut back by 5 bases and J by 2 bases. This CDR3 contains 16 residues. DNA of the CDR3: TGTGCCAGCAGTGAGGGGACAGGGTATCCCTACAATGAGCAGTTCTTC. This translates into CASSEGTGYPYNEQFF.

This clonotype has just a few counts. This chain joins TRBV20-1 and TRBJ2-7; 10 positions agree with TRBD2. This CDR3 comprises 13 residues. CDR1 and CDR2 from the germline V gene are DFQATT and SNEGSKA (reference sequence). With 5 bases clipped from V and 6 bases from J, the junction kept 7 bases outside the gene matches. This CDR3 reads CSAVQREGSEQYF. The DNA for the CDR3 is TGCAGTGCTGTTCAGCGGGAGGGCAGCGAGCAGTACTTC.

The table lists this clonotype with a few counts. V usage is TRBV19 and J usage is TRBJ2-2, with D perhaps TRBD1 (5 bases). V was cut by 5 bases and J by 1 base, with 8 bases left in between. CDR1 and CDR2 from the germline V gene are LNHDA and SQIVND (reference sequence). This CDR3 spans 14 amino acids. Written as DNA, the CDR3 is TGTGCCAGTAGTTCTACAGGGAACACCGGGGAGCTGTTTTTT. As protein: CASSSTGNTGELFF.

This clonotype was recorded many times. The chain is built from TRBV2 and TRBJ1-6; TRBD1 agrees at 8 bases. The CDR3 length is 13 residues. The germline V gene has CDR1 SNHLY and CDR2 FYNNEI. V shed 11 bases, J shed 6 bases, and the junction held 6 bases outside the gene matches. CDR3 bases: TGTGCCGGACGGACAGGGAGTAATTCACCCCTCCACTTT. This sequence encodes CAGRTGSNSPLHF.

This clonotype appeared a few times. V and J are TRBV3-1 and TRBJ1-2, with D unresolved. V gave up 3 bases and J gave up 3 bases, with 14 bases separating them. Germline lookup yields CDR1 LGHDT and CDR2 YNNKEL (reference sequence). CDR3 length: 15 residues. CDR3 in DNA: TGTGCCAGCAGCCACGGACGGAAGGGCTACTATGGCTACACCTTC. Encoded protein: CASSHGRKGYYGYTF. The complete variable domain, with remaining parts taken from reference TRBV3-1 and TRBJ1-2, reads DTAVSQTPKYLVTQMGNDKSIKCEQNLGHDTMYWYKQDSKKFLKIMFSYNNKELIINETVPNRFSPKSPDKAHLNLHINSLELGDSAVYFCASSHGRKGYYGYTFGSGTRLTVV.

This clonotype came up a few times. This sequence joins TRBV30 and TRBJ1-6, with a tentative D call TRBD1 (5 bases). V lost 4 bases, J lost 6 bases, and 10 bases lay in between. Germline V lookup: CDR1 GTSNPN, CDR2 SVGIG (reference sequence). The CDR3 is 13 amino acids. The CDR3 spells CAWTGQLNSPLHF. In DNA form, the CDR3 reads TGTGCCTGGACGGGGCAGCTTAATTCACCCCTCCACTTT. The full variable domain, with the rest looked up from reference TRBV30 and TRBJ1-6, is SQTIHQWPATLVQPVGSPLSLECTVEGTSNPNLYWYRQAAGRGLQLLFYSVGIGQISSEVPQNLSASRPQDRQFILSSKKLLLSDSGFYLCAWTGQLNSPLHFGNGTRLTVT.

This clonotype was seen repeatedly, ten times or more. This sequence joins TRBV20-1 and TRBJ2-3; no clear D gene. The CDR3 totals 15 residues. Germline V gene lookup returns CDR1 DFQATT and CDR2 SNEGSKA (reference sequence). Trimming left V 1 base short and J 2 bases short, with 13 bases between. CDR3 in amino acids: CSARGPTRHTDTQYF. The DNA for the CDR3 is TGCAGTGCTAGAGGACCGACGAGACACACAGATACGCAGTATTTT.